This record concerns one T cell receptor beta chain sequence. Its antigen target is currently unknown. No base quality values were provided; no much bigger clone lies one nucleotide off. From the germline V gene (reference sequence), CDR1 is LNHDA and CDR2 is SQIVND. The CDR3 holds 15 amino acids from the cysteine to the phenylalanine. CDR3 DNA is the only sequence kept; it has 45 bases, read in frame from the first base. V drops 5 bases and J drops 9 bases, leaving 17 bases in between. This entry belongs to a study of monozygotic twins with cystic fibrosis (dated by TCRdb to about 2021). In terms of the full investigation: Barcoded libraries were prepared with around 15 PCR cycles from about 3.2 micrograms of fragmented DNA. Data for three of the twin pairs had been reported earlier in a different context. Twins were ranked among around 1,000 cohort participants for weight-for-height and FEVPerc (FEV1 disease centile) at the day of blood sampling. To gauge how much genetics shapes V and J gene usage, the researchers compared TCR beta repertoires both within and across 16 monozygotic twin pairs who have cystic fibrosis. The cohort included ten female and six male twin pairs, mostly children and adolescents, aged roughly 2.0 to 40 years with a median of roughly 10 years.

Overall study results and their limits: Simpson clonality was found to be generally low (median approximately 0.0096), suggesting a naive-dominated repertoire, although higher clonality was observed in the most severely affected patients. V gene usage was most similar to the co-twin in 13 of 16 pairs, and J usage was most similar to the co-twin in 8 of 16 pairs, which suggests genetic constraints. Sharing of nucleotide-identical clonotypes was significantly greater within monozygotic CF twin pairs than between unrelated CF individuals (P = 0.000026, Mann-Whitney). No association turned up between shared CDR3 numbers and age, concordance or disease severity, and the cohort was small.

Following the manufacturer's instructions, TCR beta CDR3 regions were amplified by multiplex PCR with the immunoSEQ immune profiling system. Sequencing was performed on an Illumina NextSeq system. On the authors' methods: Sequence data were processed on the immunoSEQ Analyzer platform, and clonality was calculated as the square root of Simpson's index of productive rearrangements. Jensen-Shannon distance served as the measure of similarity in V and J usage, while OLGA was used to compute CDR3 generation probabilities. Shared CDR3 sequences were searched against the immuneACCESS database (August 2020) and VDJdb (December 2020). TCRdb stores this immuneACCESS table with in-frame sequences only. Part of the clones is absent; in the studies checked, under half of the shortfall reflects unresolved V genes, and no reason is known for the rest. The V and J calls and clone size come from that table; D and trimming were worked out from the DNA. The sample records about 12,000 clones, roughly 85% of which are singletons. The ten largest make up around 0.5% of the sample.

The twin pairs came from the European Cystic Fibrosis Twin and Sibling Study Cohort, which recruited patients from more than 150 CF clinics across 14 European countries. Zygosity and CFTR genotype were confirmed in-house, and zygosity was tested by multiplex PCR of nine short tandem repeat loci. Peripheral blood was sampled from each twin, with clinical parameters recorded on the day of blood sampling. Phenol/chloroform extraction was used to isolate genomic DNA from peripheral blood cells, and the DNA was then kept in TE buffer at 4 degrees C. The chain is encoded by TRBV19 joined to TRBJ1-6, with TRBD1 tentatively as D gene (6 bases match). The clonotype originates from a man between 18 and 29 years old with cystic fibrosis. Input material: blood. DNA sequence: TGTGCCAGTAGTCCCACTCGACAAGGGGGTTCACCCCTCCACTTT. It translates as CASSPTRQGGSPLHF.